Included here is one TCR beta chain sequence, with context. This record comes from a study of cytomegalovirus exposure and HLA in healthy donors. There are 13 residues in the CDR3. Trimming cost V 0 bases and J 3 bases, with 9 bases left between them. CDR1 GTSNPN and CDR2 SVGIG come from the germline V gene (reference sequence). Regarding donors, all were healthy bone marrow donors. The PCR was carried out with 60 Vbeta primers and 13 Jbeta primers. Using immunoSEQ multiplex PCR, the repertoire was profiled, and TCRdb retains in-frame clones only, with some absent. This table holds roughly 200,000 clones, over 70% found once.

This sequence joins TRBV30 and TRBJ2-7, with D possibly being TRBD2 (5 bases). This TCR was sampled from a woman aged 55-75 years in good health and CMV-seropositive. The sequencing input was PBMCs. CDR3 sequence reads: CAWSVAGDYEQYF. The CDR3 region has the DNA TGTGCCTGGAGTGTGGCCGGGGACTACGAGCAGTACTTC.